These 27 T cell receptor beta chains originate from one sample sequenced in a study of blood T cells in healthy people across ages. A sample-barcoded 5' primer and a J-beta primer mix were used in a second PCR of roughly 6 to 12 cycles. TCRdb processed the 5' RACE reads anew with MiXCR; each CDR3 protein has one entry. The data hold about a million distinct CDR3 sequences, with around 54% observed a single time. The specimen sequenced was blood. The receptors derive from a woman aged 55-70 years in good health.

The rearrangement uses TRBV30 and TRBJ2-7, with TRBD2 as a possible D gene (6 bases). The CDR3 runs to 14 residues. V was clipped by 0 bases and J by 2 bases, with 11 bases between them. Germline V lookup: CDR1 GTSNPN, CDR2 SVGIG (reference sequence). This CDR3 is CAWSVGGTAYEQYF. The CDR3, as DNA: TGTGCCTGGAGTGTAGGCGGGACCGCCTACGAGCAGTACTTC.

The table lists this clonotype with a few counts. The chain combines TRBV12-3 or TRBV12-4 with TRBJ2-5; 8 bases are a match to TRBD2. V dropped 5 bases and J dropped 1; count of bases not matched to a gene: 21. The CDR3 totals 20 residues. CDR3 protein: CASSRFPPSGGRGIQETQYF. The CDR3 region has the DNA TGTGCCAGCAGTCGATTCCCCCCCAGCGGGGGCCGGGGAATCCAAGAGACCCAGTACTTC.

The chain couples TRBV11-2 to TRBJ2-1, with D possibly TRBD2 on 5 matching bases. The germline V gene encodes CDR1 SGHAT and CDR2 FQNNGV. The length of the CDR3 is 16 residues. V was clipped by 5 bases and J by 3 bases, with 17 bases between them. CDR3 nucleotides: TGTGCCAGCAGCCCACATATAGCGCATAACTACAATGAGCAGTTCTTC. This codes for CASSPHIAHNYNEQFF.

This clonotype was seen only a few times. The rearrangement uses TRBV12-3 or TRBV12-4 and TRBJ2-1; 14 nucleotides agree with TRBD2. The CDR3 runs 15 residues. V was pared by 6 bases and J by 8 bases, with 6 bases of the junction left unmatched. The CDR3 DNA is TGTGCCAGCAGCCCTGGACTAGCGGGAGGCCATGAGCAGTTCTTC. Protein: CASSPGLAGGHEQFF.

The rearrangement links TRBV5-6 to TRBJ1-2, with D hard to call. The CDR3 is 14 amino acids. CDR1 is SGHDT and CDR2 is YYEEEE in the germline V gene. Trimming removed 0 bases from V and 2 bases from J, with 8 bases in between. CDR3 DNA sequence: TGTGCCAGCAGCTTGGACAGCTCCAACTATGGCTACACCTTC. As protein: CASSLDSSNYGYTF.

Only a few counts were recorded for this clonotype. The V gene is TRBV28, the J gene TRBJ2-5; D uncertain. The J call may not be correct, given that the DNA end is closer to TRBJ2-4. The length of the CDR3 is 15 residues. Germline V gene data show CDR1 as MDHEN and CDR2 as SYDVKM. The CDR3 coding sequence is TGTGCCAGCAGTTTCTCAGGAGCTATCGCAAACATTCAGTACTTC. Translation gives CASSFSGAIANIQYF.

The V and J genes are TRBV28 and TRBJ2-7; 8 bases fit TRBD2. The CDR3 runs to 17 residues. Trimming removed 3 bases from V and 2 bases from J; junction bases left unmatched: 12. Germline-derived CDR1 and CDR2 are MDHEN and SYDVKM. For the CDR3, the DNA is TGTGCCAGCAGTTTCCCGATGTCACTAGCGGCCACCTACGAGCAGTACTTC. Translated, it gives CASSFPMSLAATYEQYF. Supplemented by reference TRBV28 and TRBJ2-7, the full variable domain reads DVKVTQSSRYLVKRTGEKVFLECVQDMDHENMFWYRQDPGLGLRLIYFSYDVKMKEKGDIPEGYSVSREKKERFSLILESASTNQTSMYLCASSFPMSLAATYEQYFGPGTRLTVT.

The chain recombines TRBV4-2 with TRBJ2-5, with 12 bases identical to TRBD2. CDR1 LGHNA and CDR2 YNFKEQ come from the germline V gene. The V and J ends lost 4 bases and 2 bases, in that order; junction bases with no gene match: 2. There are 15 residues in the CDR3. The CDR3 here is CASSRTSGVQETQYF. Here the CDR3 DNA reads TGTGCCAGCAGCCGGACTAGCGGGGTTCAAGAGACCCAGTACTTC.

The V call is TRBV29-1, the J call TRBJ1-2; a weak D match, TRBD1 (5 bases). V lost 2 bases to trimming and J lost 5 bases, with 9 bases between them. CDR1 is SQVTM, CDR2 ANQGSEA, per germline. The length of the CDR3 is 12 residues. Here the CDR3 DNA reads TGCAGCGTTGAAAGCCGGACATATGGCTACACCTTC. Its protein is CSVESRTYGYTF.

In its sample, this clonotype was seen a few times. The chain joins TRBV20-1 to TRBJ2-1; D is possibly TRBD1 (5 bases). Per the germline V gene, CDR1 is DFQATT and CDR2 is SNEGSKA (reference sequence). V lost 1 base to trimming and J lost 1 base, with 8 bases between them. The CDR3 totals 14 residues. The CDR3 DNA sequence: TGCAGTGCTAGAGTGGGGCGGTCCTACAATGAGCAGTTCTTC. Amino acid sequence: CSARVGRSYNEQFF.

The V call is TRBV27, the J call TRBJ1-6; the D gene is possibly TRBD1 (6 bases). With 2 bases removed from V and 9 bases from J, the gap between germline ends came to 20 bases. This CDR3 comprises 17 residues. CDR1 and CDR2 from the germline V gene are MNHEY and SMNVEV (reference sequence). The CDR3 nucleotides are TGTGCCAGCAGTTTACAGGAGGGGGAACGGGCAAGTTCACCCCTCCACTTT. This translates into CASSLQEGERASSPLHF.

This clonotype was observed a few times. The gene calls are TRBV3-1 and TRBJ2-7; D not resolved. Looked up from germline, CDR1 is LGHDT and CDR2 is YNNKEL (reference sequence). CDR3 size: 15 residues. The V gene lost 1 base and the J gene lost 6 bases, with 16 bases spanning the gap. CDR3 in amino acids: CASSQGYVSRGEQYF. DNA of the CDR3: TGTGCCAGCAGCCAAGGGTATGTCTCGAGAGGCGAGCAGTACTTC.

The chain has TRBV12-3 or TRBV12-4 and TRBJ1-5; TRBD1 matches 7 bases. V dropped 5 bases and J dropped 6; count of bases not matched to a gene: 4. This CDR3 is 13 amino acids long. The CDR3 DNA is TGTGCCAGCAGTCCGCAGGGGGTTCAGCCCCAGCATTTT. This codes for CASSPQGVQPQHF.

DNA of the CDR3: TGTGCCAGCAGTCGGGACTTTAATGAGCAGTTCTTC. This sequence encodes CASSRDFNEQFF. The chain joins TRBV3-1 to TRBJ2-1, with TRBD2 as a possible D gene (6 bases). CDR3 size: 12 residues. Germline V gene sequence: CDR1 LGHDT, CDR2 YNNKEL (reference sequence). The V gene lost 6 bases and the J gene lost 7 bases, with 10 bases spanning the gap.

The genes are TRBV24-1 and TRBJ2-3; TRBD2 agrees at 11 bases. The CDR3 runs 16 residues. V shed 4 bases and J 5 bases; nucleotides not matched to a gene: 7. Germline loops: CDR1 KGHDR, CDR2 SFDVKD. CDR3 in DNA: TGTGCCACCAGTGACCAAGCCGGGACTAGCGGAGATACGCAGTATTTT. As protein: CATSDQAGTSGDTQYF.

This clonotype was detected once. The V gene is TRBV27, the J gene TRBJ2-3, with no clear D. The germline V and J ends were trimmed by 3 bases and 2 bases, with 9 bases remaining between them. This CDR3 contains 14 residues. Germline CDR1 MNHEY, CDR2 SMNVEV (reference sequence). This chain's CDR3 is CASSFRADTDTQYF. CDR3 in DNA: TGTGCCAGCAGTTTTCGGGCCGACACAGATACGCAGTATTTT.

The chain employs TRBV7-3 and TRBJ1-4, with D tentatively TRBD1 (6 bases). CDR1 and CDR2 (germline): SGHTA, FQGTGA. The CDR3 spans 14 residues. Trimming removed 5 bases from V and 8 bases from J, with 15 bases in between. The CDR3 nucleotides are TGTGCCAGCAGCCTGGGACAAGACCCAGAAAAACTGTTTTTT. Protein sequence: CASSLGQDPEKLFF.

The chain has TRBV19 and TRBJ2-7, with TRBD2 matching over 10 bases. The CDR3 totals 15 residues. V lost 5 bases, J lost 3 bases, and 7 bases stayed unmatched. Germline loops: CDR1 LNHDA, CDR2 SQIVND (reference sequence). The chain's CDR3 is CASSDHGTSVYEQYF. CDR3 nucleotides: TGTGCCAGTAGTGACCACGGGACTAGCGTCTACGAGCAGTACTTC.

The V call is TRBV29-1, the J call TRBJ1-2; possibly TRBD1 for D (6 bases). The CDR3 has 12 residues. The ends were cut back, 4 bases at V and 3 bases at J, with 9 bases in the middle. Looked up from germline, CDR1 is SQVTM and CDR2 is ANQGSEA. DNA of the CDR3: TGCAGCGTTGGTACAGGGCACTATGGCTACACCTTC. The encoded protein is CSVGTGHYGYTF.

Here the CDR3 reads CASSVSTSSREQYF. In DNA, the CDR3 is TGCGCCAGCAGTGTTTCCACTAGTTCGCGTGAGCAGTACTTC. The genes are TRBV10-1 and TRBJ2-1; weak D call: TRBD2 (5 bases). The J call is doubtful: the DNA matches TRBJ2-7 better. This CDR3 has 14 amino acids. Germline CDR1 reads WNHNN; CDR2 reads SYGVQD (reference sequence).

This clonotype was seen at least ten times. The rearrangement uses TRBV4-3 and TRBJ2-5; TRBD2 agrees at 9 bases. The CDR3 runs 16 residues. Germline lookup yields CDR1 LGHNA and CDR2 YSLEER. The junction had 8 bases not matched to a gene; V was cut back by 4 bases and J by 2 bases. The CDR3 DNA reads TGCGCCAGCAGCCGAAGACTAGCGGAACCGCAAGAGACCCAGTACTTC. It encodes CASSRRLAEPQETQYF.

This clonotype was seen more than once but under ten times. The chain carries TRBV5-5 and TRBJ2-2; D unclear. Trimming shortened V by 1 base and J by 6 bases, and 13 bases separated the two germline ends. The CDR3 spans 15 residues. Germline V gene data show CDR1 as SGHKS and CDR2 as YYEKEE (reference sequence). CDR3 DNA sequence: TGTGCCAGCAGCTTGACGAGGCAGGAATCCGGGGAGCTGTTTTTT. It codes for CASSLTRQESGELFF.

The chain uses TRBV4-1 and TRBJ1-1, with 8 bases identical to TRBD1. This CDR3 has 16 residues. The junction had 16 bases not matched to a gene; V was cut back by 8 bases and J by 5 bases. Germline values: CDR1 MGHRA, CDR2 YSYEKL. For the CDR3, the DNA is TGCGCCAGCCGCCGGGCTTTTCAGGGGGCTGGGACTGAAGCTTTCTTT. Translated, it gives CASRRAFQGAGTEAFF.

V is TRBV15 and J is TRBJ2-1; 7 positions match TRBD1. Germline-derived CDR1 and CDR2 are LNHNV and YYDKDF (reference sequence). This CDR3 region has 15 residues. Losses at the gene ends were 0 bases for V and 4 bases for J; bases not matched to a gene: 3. This CDR3 reads CATSREGTAYNEQFF. The CDR3 bases are TGTGCCACCAGCAGAGAGGGGACAGCATACAATGAGCAGTTCTTC.

V and J are TRBV6-4 and TRBJ2-6; D possibly corresponds to TRBD2 (5 bases). Deletions cut 4 bases from V and 4 bases from J, with 8 bases between. There are 14 residues in the CDR3. CDR1 and CDR2 (germline): MRHNA, SNTAGT. CDR3 coding DNA: TGTGCCAGCAGTGGGCTAGCCGGGGCCAACGTCCTGACTTTC. Translating gives CASSGLAGANVLTF.

With regard to this clonotype: The junction and the germline gene differ at one end; a read error may be behind it. The chain recombines TRBV5-1 with TRBJ1-1; 7 bases align to TRBD1. The germline V gene has CDR1 SGHRS and CDR2 YFSETQ. CDR3 length equals 16 residues. The DNA of the CDR3 is TGCACCAGCAGCTCCCTAGGGGACAGCATGAACACTGAAGCTTTCTTT. It codes for CTSSSLGDSMNTEAFF.

The genes are TRBV14 and TRBJ2-2; unclear D gene. CDR1 SGHDN and CDR2 FVKESK come from the germline V gene. V lost 1 base and J 6 bases, leaving 6 bases between the germline ends. The CDR3 contains 13 residues. For the CDR3, the DNA is TGTGCCAGCAGCCAAGTGTTTGCCGGGGAGCTGTTTTTT. As protein: CASSQVFAGELFF.